The clone carrying this T cell receptor beta chain is a singleton in its sample. Measured with immunoSEQ multiplex PCR; TCRdb has only the in-frame clones, and not every one. The repertoire holds 250,000 to 350,000 clones, with 75% to 90% as singletons. The data stem from a study of cytomegalovirus exposure and HLA in healthy donors. The TCR was taken from a woman between 18 and 29 years old in good health and CMV-seronegative. The specimen sequenced was PBMCs.

CDR3 in amino acids: CASSPRTGSPPYF. CDR3 sequence (DNA): TGTGCCAGCAGCCCCAGGACAGGGAGTCCCCCTTACTTC. This chain connects TRBV14 to TRBJ2-5; TRBD1 aligns across 8 bases. The ends lost 4 bases at V and 14 bases at J; junction bases unmatched: 12. The germline gives CDR1 SGHDN, CDR2 FVKESK. CDR3 size: 13 residues. The full variable domain, with the rest looked up from reference TRBV14 and TRBJ2-5, is EAGVTQFPSHSVIEKGQTVTLRCDPISGHDNLYWYRRVMGKEIKFLLHFVKESKQDESGMPNNRFLAERTGGTYSTLKVQPAELEDSGVYFCASSPRTGSPPYFGPGTRLLVL.